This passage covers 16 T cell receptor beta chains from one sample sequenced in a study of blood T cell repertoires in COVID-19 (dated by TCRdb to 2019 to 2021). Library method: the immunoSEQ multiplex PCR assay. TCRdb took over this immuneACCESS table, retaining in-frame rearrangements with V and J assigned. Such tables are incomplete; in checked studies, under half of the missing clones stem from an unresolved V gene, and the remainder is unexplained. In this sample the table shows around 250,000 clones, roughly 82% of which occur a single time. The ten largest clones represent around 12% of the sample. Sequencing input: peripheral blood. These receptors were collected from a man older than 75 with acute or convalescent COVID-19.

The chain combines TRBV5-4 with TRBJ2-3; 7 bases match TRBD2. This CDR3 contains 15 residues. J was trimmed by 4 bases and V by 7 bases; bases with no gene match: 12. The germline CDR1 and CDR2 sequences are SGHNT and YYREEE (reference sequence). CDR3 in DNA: TGTGCCAGCCAGGAGTGGGCGGGAGAAGCAGATACGCAGTATTTT. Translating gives CASQEWAGEADTQYF.

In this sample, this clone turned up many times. CDR3 coding DNA: TGTGCCAGCAGGGCCGGGCTAGCGGCAAACAATGAGCAGTTCTTC. The encoded protein is CASRAGLAANNEQFF. The chain uses TRBV7-9 and TRBJ2-1, with 7 bases identical to TRBD2. V lost 6 bases, J lost 5 bases, and 10 bases stayed unmatched. The CDR3 contains 15 residues. Per the germline V gene, CDR1 is SEHNR and CDR2 is FQNEAQ (reference sequence).

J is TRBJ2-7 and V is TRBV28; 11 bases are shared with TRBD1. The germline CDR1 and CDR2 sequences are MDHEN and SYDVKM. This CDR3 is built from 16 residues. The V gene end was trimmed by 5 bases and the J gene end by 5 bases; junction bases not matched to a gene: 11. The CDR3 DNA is TGTGCCAGCAGTGGACCCTGGACAGGGGGCGCAAACGAGCAGTACTTC. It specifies CASSGPWTGGANEQYF.

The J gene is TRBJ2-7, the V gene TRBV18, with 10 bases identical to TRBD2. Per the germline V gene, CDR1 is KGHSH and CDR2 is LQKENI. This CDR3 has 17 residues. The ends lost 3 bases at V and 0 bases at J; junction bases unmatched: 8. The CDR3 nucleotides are TGTGCCAGCTCACCCGAAGAGACTAGCGGGCGCTCCTACGAGCAGTACTTC. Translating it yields CASSPEETSGRSYEQYF.

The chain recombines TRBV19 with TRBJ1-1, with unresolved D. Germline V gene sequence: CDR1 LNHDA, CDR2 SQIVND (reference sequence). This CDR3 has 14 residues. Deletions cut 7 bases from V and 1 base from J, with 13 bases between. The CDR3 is CASIPGERNTEAFF. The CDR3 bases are TGTGCCAGTATACCCGGAGAGAGGAACACTGAAGCTTTCTTT.

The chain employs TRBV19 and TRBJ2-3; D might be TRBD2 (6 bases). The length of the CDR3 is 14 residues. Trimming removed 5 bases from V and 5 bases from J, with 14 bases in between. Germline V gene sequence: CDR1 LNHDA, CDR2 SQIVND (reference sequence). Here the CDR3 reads CASSVTSAVDTQYF. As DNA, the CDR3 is TGTGCCAGTAGTGTGACTAGTGCAGTAGATACGCAGTATTTT.

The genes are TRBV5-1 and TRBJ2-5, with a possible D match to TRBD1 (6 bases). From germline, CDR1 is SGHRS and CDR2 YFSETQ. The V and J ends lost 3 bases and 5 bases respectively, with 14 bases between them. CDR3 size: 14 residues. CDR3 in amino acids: CASSSQTGTETQYF. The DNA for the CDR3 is TGCGCCAGCAGCTCCCAGACAGGTACGGAGACCCAGTACTTC.

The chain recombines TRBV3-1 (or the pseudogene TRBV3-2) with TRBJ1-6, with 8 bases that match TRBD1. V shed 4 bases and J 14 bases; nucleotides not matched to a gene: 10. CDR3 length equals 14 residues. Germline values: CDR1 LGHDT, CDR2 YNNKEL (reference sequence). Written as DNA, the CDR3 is TGTGCCAGCAGCCGGACAGGGTCCGAGCCCACCCTCCACTTT. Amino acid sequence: CASSRTGSEPTLHF.

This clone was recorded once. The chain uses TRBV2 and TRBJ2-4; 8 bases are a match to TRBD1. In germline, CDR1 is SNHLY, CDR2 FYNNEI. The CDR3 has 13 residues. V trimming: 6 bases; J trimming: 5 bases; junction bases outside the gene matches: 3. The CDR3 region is CASSLGQENIQYF. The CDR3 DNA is TGTGCCAGCAGCCTGGGACAGGAAAACATTCAGTACTTC.

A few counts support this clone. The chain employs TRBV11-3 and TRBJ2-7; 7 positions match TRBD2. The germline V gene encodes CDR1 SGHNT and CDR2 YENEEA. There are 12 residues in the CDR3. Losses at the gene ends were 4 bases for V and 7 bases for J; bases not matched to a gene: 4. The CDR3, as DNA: TGTGCCAGCAGCTCGGCGGGGGATGAGCAGTACTTC. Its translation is CASSSAGDEQYF.

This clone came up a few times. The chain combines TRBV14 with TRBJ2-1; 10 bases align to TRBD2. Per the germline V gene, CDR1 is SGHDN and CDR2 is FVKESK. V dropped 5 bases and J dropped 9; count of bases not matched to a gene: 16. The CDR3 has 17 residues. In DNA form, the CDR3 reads TGTGCCAGCAGCGACCGACCGGGCCTAGCGGGAGCAGGTGAGCAGTTCTTC. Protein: CASSDRPGLAGAGEQFF.

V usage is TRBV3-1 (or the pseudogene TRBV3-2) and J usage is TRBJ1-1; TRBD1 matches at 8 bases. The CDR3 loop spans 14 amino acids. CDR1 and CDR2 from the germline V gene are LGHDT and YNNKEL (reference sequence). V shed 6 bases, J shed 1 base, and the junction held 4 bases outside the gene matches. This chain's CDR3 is CASRNRGSNTEAFF. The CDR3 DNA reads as TGTGCCAGCAGAAACAGGGGGTCGAACACTGAAGCTTTCTTT.

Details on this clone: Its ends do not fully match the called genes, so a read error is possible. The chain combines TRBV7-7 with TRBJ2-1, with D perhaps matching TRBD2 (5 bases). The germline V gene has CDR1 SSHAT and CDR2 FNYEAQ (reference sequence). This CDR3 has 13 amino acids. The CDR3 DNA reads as TGTGCTAGCAGCCGCGGACTGTACAATGAGCAGTTCTTC. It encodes CASSRGLYNEQFF.

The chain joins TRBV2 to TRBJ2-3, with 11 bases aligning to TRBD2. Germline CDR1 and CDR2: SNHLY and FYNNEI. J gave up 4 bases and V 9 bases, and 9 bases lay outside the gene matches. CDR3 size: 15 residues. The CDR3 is CASTVLLAGADTQYF. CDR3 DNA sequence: TGTGCCAGTACTGTCTTACTAGCGGGGGCAGATACGCAGTATTTT.

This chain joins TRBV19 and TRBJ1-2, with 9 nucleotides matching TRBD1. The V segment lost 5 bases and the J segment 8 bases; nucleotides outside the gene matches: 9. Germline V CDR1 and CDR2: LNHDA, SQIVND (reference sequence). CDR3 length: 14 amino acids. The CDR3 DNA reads TGTGCCAGTAGTCGATCGGGACAGGGACCCGGCTACACCTTC. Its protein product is CASSRSGQGPGYTF.

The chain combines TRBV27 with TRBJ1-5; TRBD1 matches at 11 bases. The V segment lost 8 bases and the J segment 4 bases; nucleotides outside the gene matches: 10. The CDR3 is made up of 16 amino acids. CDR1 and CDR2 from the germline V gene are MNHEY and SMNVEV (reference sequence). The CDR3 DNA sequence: TGTGCCAGCCGCGGACAGGGGGCTGTATGGAATCAGCCCCAGCATTTT. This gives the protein CASRGQGAVWNQPQHF.